What follows are 8 T cell receptor beta chains derived from one specimen sequenced in a study of shared clonotypes between healthy human individuals. Produced via immunoSEQ multiplex PCR; TCRdb's table is partial and in-frame only. The data hold around 980,000 clones, with about 84% observed a single time. Input material: memory CD4+ T cells from PBMCs. The subset here: CD45RA-negative fraction. These receptors all stem from a man between 18 and 35 years old in good health. Some clones in this sample may be carry-over from other donors' samples.

The rearrangement links TRBV7-6 to TRBJ2-5; D not resolved. CDR3 size: 16 residues. Trimming left V 2 bases short and J 5 bases short, with 18 bases between. Germline V CDR1 and CDR2: SGHVS, FNYEAQ. The CDR3 nucleotides are TGTGCCAGCAGCTTACTTTCCTCAACCCCCAGGGAGACCCAGTACTTC. The encoded protein is CASSLLSSTPRETQYF.

As to this clone: At one of its ends the junction is not consistent with the germline gene, which may arise from a read error. The same CDR3 can be traced to other DNA sequences in this sample. The chain combines TRBV28 with TRBJ2-4; D unclear. The CDR3 contains 15 residues. The germline CDR1 and CDR2 sequences are MDHEN and SYDVKM. The CDR3 protein is CASSSFGIAKNIQYF. The DNA of the CDR3 is TGTGCCAGCAGCTCTTTCGGTATAGCCAAAAACATCCAGTACTTC.

This clone was found once. The rearrangement uses TRBV7-9 and TRBJ1-1; D not certain. Per germline, CDR1 SEHNR and CDR2 FQNEAQ (reference sequence). The CDR3 has 13 residues. V lost 5 bases and J lost 1, with 8 bases in between. The CDR3 here is CASSPPPNTEAFF. The CDR3 DNA sequence: TGTGCCAGCAGCCCCCCCCCGAACACTGAAGCTTTCTTT.

This clone has just one count. The V and J genes are TRBV7-2 and TRBJ2-1; no firm D call. Germline CDR1 SGHTA, CDR2 FQGNSA. Trimming removed 4 bases from V and 2 bases from J, with 15 bases in between. The CDR3 runs 16 residues. The CDR3 is CASSYLGAQTYNEQFF. Written as DNA, the CDR3 is TGTGCCAGCAGCTACCTTGGCGCTCAGACCTACAATGAGCAGTTCTTC.

V is TRBV28 and J is TRBJ2-3; a possible D gene is TRBD2 (5 bases). V was shortened by 7 bases and J by 1 base, with 12 bases between the two germline ends. The CDR3 consists of 14 residues. Germline values: CDR1 MDHEN, CDR2 SYDVKM. The CDR3 loop is CASIDSVGTDTQYF. The CDR3, as DNA: TGTGCCAGCATTGATAGCGTCGGCACAGATACGCAGTATTTT.

As for this clone: The same CDR3 arises from other DNA sequences in this sample as well. The chain couples TRBV11-2 to TRBJ2-6; D gene ambiguous. V was clipped by 4 bases and J by 2 bases, with 0 bases between them. Germline V gene sequence: CDR1 SGHAT, CDR2 FQNNGV. The CDR3 length is 12 residues. Here the CDR3 DNA reads TGTGCCAGCAGCTCTGGGGCCAACGTCCTGACTTTC. Translating gives CASSSGANVLTF.

The CDR3 reads CASSARQGSSSYEQYF. The CDR3 bases are TGTGCCAGCAGCGCAAGACAGGGGTCAAGCTCCTACGAGCAGTACTTC. The V and J genes are TRBV9 and TRBJ2-5; 8 bases fit TRBD1. The J call may be incorrect, as the DNA end agrees better with TRBJ2-7. CDR1 SGDLS and CDR2 YYNGEE come from the germline V gene. The CDR3 consists of 16 residues.

V and J are TRBV18 and TRBJ2-7, with unresolved D. The CDR3 covers 13 residues. The V end was cut by 3 bases, the J end by 4 bases, with 10 bases between. CDR1 and CDR2 (germline): KGHSH, LQKENI. CDR3 DNA sequence: TGTGCCAGCTCACCGGACGGTGGGTACGAGCAGTACTTC. Its protein product is CASSPDGGYEQYF.